The 2 T cell receptor beta chains below come from one sample, sequenced in a study of patients and donors after allogeneic stem cell transplantation (TCRdb year 2020). Libraries came from RT-PCR. Sequencing instrument: NextSeq 550. TCRdb took the public reads, trimmed them with fastp at Q25, ran MiXCR for clone calling and kept in-frame beta chains. Here each entry gathers all rows of one CDR3 protein and keeps the most common genes and DNA. Here the sample has approximately 150,000 distinct CDR3 sequences; 30% occur a single time. Jointly, the top ten make up 3.2% of the sample. Sequencing used blood, either unsorted or a sorted T cell fraction (not recorded which). These receptors all stem from a human donor who was either an allogeneic HSCT recipient or a stem cell or donor lymphocyte infusion donor (not recorded which). It is not recorded whose cells these are; they may come from a transplant donor.

The table lists this clonotype with a few counts. The chain couples TRBV7-9 to TRBJ2-1; no reliable D call. Trimming left V 5 bases short and J 0 bases short, with 11 bases between. CDR1 is SEHNR, CDR2 FQNEAQ, per germline (reference sequence). CDR3 length: 15 amino acids. CDR3 nucleotides: TGTGCCAGCAGCCAAGTTGGGTCCTCCTACAATGAGCAGTTCTTC. Translated: CASSQVGSSYNEQFF.

This clonotype showed up just a few times. V and J are TRBV29-1 and TRBJ1-2; 8 bases line up with TRBD1. Per germline, CDR1 SQVTM and CDR2 ANQGSEA. The V gene end was trimmed by 3 bases and the J gene end by 4 bases; junction bases not matched to a gene: 7. The CDR3 covers 14 residues. The CDR3 reads CSVDPRDRPYGYTF. The CDR3 DNA sequence: TGCAGCGTTGACCCCCGGGACAGGCCCTATGGCTACACCTTC. The full variable domain, rest sourced from reference TRBV29-1 and TRBJ1-2, is SAVISQKPSRDICQRGTSLTIQCQVDSQVTMMFWYRQQPGQSLTLIATANQGSEATYESGFVIDKFPISRPNLTFSTLTVSNMSPEDSSIYLCSVDPRDRPYGYTFGSGTRLTVV.